This passage covers 8 T cell receptor beta chains from one sample sequenced in a study of blood T cell repertoires in COVID-19 (TCRdb year 2020). Libraries were constructed by the immunoSEQ multiplex PCR assay. TCRdb took over this immuneACCESS table, retaining in-frame rearrangements with V and J assigned. Such tables are incomplete; in checked studies, under half of the missing clones stem from an unresolved V gene, and the remainder is unexplained. This sample has about 150,000 clones in its table, and about 86% of those were observed once. Of the sample, approximately 3% falls within the top ten clones. The material sequenced was peripheral blood. These TCRs come from a woman aged 80 or older with acute or convalescent COVID-19.

This sequence joins TRBV30 and TRBJ1-1; 7 bases are shared with TRBD1. Germline V gene sequence: CDR1 GTSNPN, CDR2 SVGIG (reference sequence). The CDR3 length is 15 residues. The J segment lost 1 base and the V segment lost 1 base, leaving 6 bases of the junction unmatched. This chain's CDR3 is CAWSEGAGRNTEAFF. CDR3 DNA sequence: TGTGCCTGGAGTGAGGGGGCCGGACGGAACACTGAAGCTTTCTTT.

The J gene is TRBJ1-3, the V gene TRBV10-3, with 8 bases that match TRBD1. The V gene's germline CDR1 is ENHRY and CDR2 SYGVKD. Germline trimming cut 3 bases from V and 8 bases from J; bases unmatched to any gene: 6. The CDR3 is 14 amino acids. The CDR3 sequence is CAISESTGEDTIYF. In DNA form, the CDR3 reads TGTGCCATCAGTGAATCGACAGGGGAGGACACCATATATTTT.

The chain recombines TRBV7-9 with TRBJ2-5; perhaps TRBD2 as D (5 bases). CDR3 size: 14 residues. V lost 7 bases and J lost 2, with 14 bases in between. Germline CDR1 is SEHNR and CDR2 is FQNEAQ (reference sequence). The CDR3: CASTRRGEQETQYF. The CDR3 region has the DNA TGTGCCAGCACCCGACGTGGGGAGCAAGAGACCCAGTACTTC.

The J gene is TRBJ1-1, the V gene TRBV10-1; possibly TRBD1 for D (6 bases). The CDR3 has 12 amino acids. Germline loops: CDR1 WNHNN, CDR2 SYGVQD (reference sequence). Trimming stripped 4 bases from V and 4 bases from J, with 7 bases between. For the CDR3, the DNA is TGCGCCAGCAGTGCAGGGGCCACTGAAGCTTTCTTT. It specifies CASSAGATEAFF.

This chain links TRBV24-1 with TRBJ2-7, with TRBD1 identical over 8 bases. The CDR3 has 17 amino acids. After removal of 2 bases from V and 5 bases from J, the junction contained 13 bases not matched to a gene. Germline V gene data show CDR1 as KGHDR and CDR2 as SFDVKD. Written as DNA, the CDR3 is TGTGCCACCAGTGATTCGGACAGGGACCCACGAGGGAACGAGCAGTACTTC. Translation gives CATSDSDRDPRGNEQYF.

The V and J genes are TRBV2 and TRBJ1-2; 7 bases match TRBD1. V gave up 6 bases and J gave up 0 bases; unmatched junction bases: 4. There are 14 residues in the CDR3. Per the germline V gene, CDR1 is SNHLY and CDR2 is FYNNEI. The CDR3 protein is CASRAGTANYGYTF. The CDR3 nucleotides are TGTGCCAGCAGAGCCGGGACAGCTAACTATGGCTACACCTTC.

This clone was observed a single time. The chain recombines TRBV3-1 (or the pseudogene TRBV3-2) with TRBJ2-3, with D hard to call. The CDR3 consists of 12 residues. The germline CDR1 and CDR2 sequences are LGHDT and YNNKEL (reference sequence). The ends were cut back, 2 bases at V and 5 bases at J, with 5 bases in the middle. The CDR3 region has the DNA TGTGCCAGCAGCCAACGAGTAGATACGCAGTATTTT. Translation gives CASSQRVDTQYF.

The rearrangement uses TRBV10-3 and TRBJ1-2; no firm D call. V lost 0 bases and J 6 bases, leaving 11 bases between the germline ends. The CDR3 contains 14 residues. The germline V gene has CDR1 ENHRY and CDR2 SYGVKD. CDR3 coding DNA: TGTGCCATCAGTGAGTCGGGAGGGCGCGATGGCTACACCTTC. Translated, it gives CAISESGGRDGYTF.